This is a list of T cell receptor beta chains from one sample in a study of siplizumab effects on memory and regulatory T cells. TCRdb's table, derived via immunoSEQ multiplex PCR, lists solely in-frame clones and lacks some. Here the sample spans some 100,000 clones, approximately 91% being singletons. Sequencing was carried out using CD4+ T cells sorted from blood. The receptors stem from a human donor in good health. Some clones in this sample may be carry-over from other donors' samples. CDR3s include the opening cysteine and the closing phenylalanine or tryptophan. The D gene is left open where the match is weak. Clone size appears in some rows only: once, few, many, or a class for an expanded clone.

CDR3 length,V gene,clone size,D gene,J gene,CDR3 protein,CDR3 DNA
12,TRBV28,NA,NA,TRBJ2-5,CASNTGFGTQYF,TGTGCCAGCAATACAGGGTTTGGGACCCAGTACTTC
15,TRBV18,NA,NA,TRBJ1-3,CASSLTGDSGNTIYF,TGTGCCAGCTCCCTTACAGGAGACTCTGGAAACACCATATATTTT
16,TRBV28,NA,TRBD1,TRBJ2-1,CASPPPGTASYNEQFF,TGTGCCAGCCCCCCACCCGGGACAGCCTCCTACAATGAGCAGTTCTTC
15,TRBV18,NA,NA,TRBJ2-7,CASSPRAGTLWEQYF,TGTGCCAGCTCACCGAGGGCGGGTACCCTATGGGAGCAGTACTTC
16,TRBV2,once,NA,TRBJ1-5,CASEEEQGSRNQPQHF,TGTGCCAGCGAGGAAGAACAGGGTTCCCGGAATCAGCCCCAGCATTTT
16,TRBV19,NA,TRBD1,TRBJ2-3,CASSSGQDSETDTQYF,TGTGCCAGTAGTTCCGGACAGGACTCAGAGACAGATACGCAGTATTTT
14,TRBV5-6,NA,NA,TRBJ1-2,CASSLAGRDYGYTF,TGTGCCAGCAGCTTGGCCGGCAGAGACTATGGCTACACCTTC
15,TRBV27,NA,NA,TRBJ2-4,CASSSLGQGTNIQYF,TGTGCCAGCAGTTCACTAGGTCAGGGCACAAACATTCAGTACTTC
16,TRBV27,NA,TRBD1,TRBJ2-5,CASSPRDRIIQETQYF,TGTGCCAGCAGTCCCCGGGACAGGATTATTCAAGAGACCCAGTACTTC
15,TRBV28,NA,NA,TRBJ1-2,CASRGTGLYNYGYTF,TGTGCCAGCAGGGGAACAGGGCTTTATAACTATGGCTACACCTTC
13,TRBV6-5,NA,NA,TRBJ1-2,CASSSQPGSGYTF,TGTGCCAGCAGCTCCCAGCCGGGTTCTGGCTACACCTTC
16,TRBV5-6,NA,NA,TRBJ2-2,CASSLMGHKNTGELFF,TGTGCCAGCAGCTTGATGGGCCATAAGAACACCGGGGAGCTGTTTTTT
16,TRBV27,NA,TRBD1,TRBJ2-1,CASSFRDRGASNEQFF,TGTGCCAGCAGTTTTCGGGACAGGGGGGCGTCCAATGAGCAGTTCTTC
13,TRBV18,NA,NA,TRBJ2-1,CASSPRGHNEQFF,TGTGCCAGCTCACCACGTGGCCACAATGAGCAGTTCTTC
18,TRBV11-2,NA,NA,TRBJ1-3,CASSPRGFSRVWENTIYF,TGTGCCAGCAGCCCAAGAGGGTTCTCTAGGGTTTGGGAAAACACCATATATTTT
13,TRBV29-1,NA,NA,TRBJ1-1,CSVAPAGNTEAFF,TGCAGCGTTGCTCCAGCGGGGAACACTGAAGCTTTCTTT
16,TRBV7-6,NA,TRBD2,TRBJ2-5,CASSLAGGSGSGTQYF,TGTGCCAGCAGCTTGGCGGGAGGGAGCGGGAGCGGGACCCAGTACTTC
15,TRBV19,once,TRBD2,TRBJ2-3,CASADGSGSGDTQYF,TGTGCCAGCGCCGATGGTAGCGGGTCGGGGGATACGCAGTATTTT
15,TRBV5-6,once,TRBD1,TRBJ1-1,CASSRNGQGTTEAFF,TGTGCCAGCAGCCGAAACGGACAGGGCACCACTGAAGCTTTCTTT
16,TRBV7-9,NA,NA,TRBJ1-4,CASSQRRVGLKQKLFF,TGTGCCAGCAGCCAGAGGCGCGTCGGACTGAAGCAAAAACTGTTTTTT
13,TRBV19,NA,TRBD1,TRBJ2-7,CASSGQGAGEQYF,TGTGCCAGTAGTGGACAGGGGGCGGGGGAGCAGTACTTC
15,TRBV6-1,NA,NA,TRBJ2-1,CASSDGGSSYNEQFF,TGTGCCAGCAGTGATGGAGGGAGCTCCTACAATGAGCAGTTCTTC
13,TRBV19,NA,NA,TRBJ1-2,CASSIDREQGYTF,TGTGCCAGTAGTATAGATAGAGAACAGGGCTACACCTTC
15,TRBV6-5,NA,NA,TRBJ2-5,CASSYQRGVGETQYF,TGTGCCAGCAGTTACCAGCGCGGGGTTGGAGAGACCCAGTACTTC
13,TRBV19,NA,TRBD1,TRBJ1-1,CASSPRRDSGAFF,TGTGCCAGTAGTCCGAGACGGGACAGTGGGGCTTTCTTT
13,TRBV7-3,NA,NA,TRBJ1-2,CASSSGAGYGYTF,TGTGCCAGCAGCTCAGGGGCTGGGTATGGCTACACCTTC
17,TRBV5-4,NA,NA,TRBJ1-2,CASSPSAGATSNYGYTF,TGTGCCAGCAGCCCAAGTGCAGGAGCCACAAGTAACTATGGCTACACCTTC
13,TRBV19,NA,NA,TRBJ1-6,CASSFRAGSPLHF,TGTGCCAGTAGTTTCAGGGCTGGATCACCCCTCCACTTT
17,TRBV5-4,NA,TRBD2,TRBJ2-1,CASSQGLAGGLYNEQFF,TGTGCCAGCAGCCAGGGACTAGCGGGAGGGTTATACAATGAGCAGTTCTTC
13,TRBV7-3,once,NA,TRBJ2-7,CASSLSRNYEQYF,TGTGCCAGCAGCTTAAGTAGGAATTACGAGCAGTACTTC
17,TRBV9,NA,TRBD2,TRBJ2-3,CASSVDTSGRMADTQYF,TGTGCCAGCAGCGTAGACACTAGCGGGAGGATGGCAGATACGCAGTATTTT
13,TRBV9,NA,NA,TRBJ2-5,CASSPSDGETQYF,TGTGCCAGCAGCCCTAGTGACGGCGAGACCCAGTACTTC
15,TRBV7-3,NA,TRBD2,TRBJ2-5,CASSLMGTSGETQYF,TGTGCCAGCAGCTTAATGGGGACTAGCGGGGAGACCCAGTACTTC
13,TRBV29-1,NA,NA,TRBJ1-1,CSVVRAGGTEAFF,TGCAGCGTTGTTAGGGCTGGGGGCACTGAAGCTTTCTTT
15,TRBV6-6,NA,NA,TRBJ2-7,CASSYFRGSSYEQYF,TGTGCCAGCAGTTACTTCCGGGGAAGCTCCTACGAGCAGTACTTC
15,TRBV6-1,NA,NA,TRBJ1-5,CASSEARGWTQPQHF,TGTGCCAGCAGTGAAGCGCGGGGATGGACTCAGCCCCAGCATTTT
13,TRBV5-1,NA,NA,TRBJ2-7,CASRTLPSYEQYF,TGCGCCAGCAGAACGCTCCCTTCCTACGAGCAGTACTTC
12,TRBV2,NA,NA,TRBJ2-1,CASRLPNNEQFF,TGTGCCAGCAGACTACCAAACAATGAGCAGTTCTTC
17,TRBV28,NA,TRBD2,TRBJ2-4,CASSLNPAGGNKNIQYF,TGTGCCAGCAGTTTGAATCCGGCGGGAGGGAATAAAAACATTCAGTACTTC
13,TRBV7-9,NA,NA,TRBJ2-5,CASRRPGDETQYF,TGTGCCAGCAGGCGGCCAGGCGACGAGACCCAGTACTTC
15,TRBV28,NA,TRBD1,TRBJ2-2,CASSGPGQGAGELFF,TGTGCCAGCAGTGGCCCGGGACAGGGGGCCGGGGAGCTGTTTTTT